Shown below are 24 T cell receptor beta chains from a single sample sequenced in a study of blood T cell repertoires in COVID-19. Clones were read by immunoSEQ multiplex PCR, and TCRdb kept only the in-frame ones, dropping some. This sample has roughly 280,000 clones; approximately 89% occur once, and the top ten carry approximately 10%. The specimen sequenced was peripheral blood. These receptors came from a man in his forties or fifties with active or convalescent COVID-19.

The V and J genes are TRBV11-3 and TRBJ1-1; D is undetermined. Trimming took 0 bases from V and 3 from J, leaving 8 bases between them. The CDR3 consists of 14 residues. Germline V gives CDR1 SGHNT, CDR2 YENEEA. CDR3 nucleotide sequence: TGTGCCAGCAGCTTAGATAGCGTCGACACTGAAGCTTTCTTT. As protein: CASSLDSVDTEAFF.

The CDR3 nucleotides read TGTGCCAGCAGCTCCGGGACTAGCGATACAGATACGCAGTATTTT. This codes for CASSSGTSDTDTQYF. The chain joins TRBV5-8 to TRBJ2-3; 10 bases are a match to TRBD2. Germline-derived CDR1 and CDR2 are SGHTS and YDEGEE. This CDR3 is 15 amino acids long. J was trimmed by 3 bases and V by 3 bases; bases with no gene match: 4. Full variable domain (outside the CDR3, taken from reference TRBV5-8 and TRBJ2-3): EAGVTQSPTHLIKTRGQQATLRCSPISGHTSVYWYQQALGLGLQFLLWYDEGEERNRGNFPPRFSGRQFPNYSSELNVNALELEDSALYLCASSSGTSDTDTQYFGPGTRLTVL.

This clone was seen only once. This chain joins TRBV29-1 and TRBJ2-1; 10 nucleotides line up with TRBD1. V gave up 8 bases and J gave up 8 bases; unmatched junction bases: 6. Germline V gene data show CDR1 as SQVTM and CDR2 as ANQGSEA. This CDR3 has 12 residues. CDR3 DNA sequence: TGCAGCTCGGGACAGGGGCTCGATGAGCAGTTCTTC. Amino acid sequence: CSSGQGLDEQFF.

The J gene is TRBJ2-3, the V gene TRBV7-6; weak D call: TRBD2 (7 bases). Per germline, CDR1 SGHVS and CDR2 FNYEAQ. Trimming shortened V by 1 base and J by 2 bases, and 13 bases separated the two germline ends. The CDR3 length is 16 residues. CDR3 bases: TGTGCCAGCAGCTTAGGAGGGGGGGCTGCCACAGATACGCAGTATTTT. Its protein is CASSLGGGAATDTQYF.

This chain uses TRBV6-1 with TRBJ2-5; D perhaps matches TRBD1 (5 bases). Germline loops: CDR1 MNHNS, CDR2 SASEGT. CDR3 length: 15 amino acids. V lost 3 bases, J lost 3 bases, and 14 bases lay in between. The CDR3 loop is CASSDRAGWEETQYF. CDR3 coding DNA: TGTGCCAGCAGTGATCGGGCAGGGTGGGAAGAGACCCAGTACTTC.

The DNA for the CDR3 is TGTGCCAGCAGTTTCGTGTTAGGCGGAATAAATAACTATGGCTACACCTTC. Its protein is CASSFVLGGINNYGYTF. J is TRBJ1-2 and V is TRBV27; D remains unclear. The CDR3 consists of 17 residues. CDR1 MNHEY and CDR2 SMNVEV come from the germline V gene (reference sequence). Trimming removed 3 bases at V and 1 base at J, with 18 bases between.

This rearrangement joins TRBV13 to TRBJ1-1; the match to TRBD1 covers 8 bases. There are 16 residues in the CDR3. CDR1 is PRHDT and CDR2 is FYEKMQ in the germline V gene (reference sequence). The junction had 9 bases not matched to a gene; V was cut back by 2 bases and J by 4 bases. The CDR3 region has the DNA TGTGCCAGCAGCTTACCCTCGACAGGGGTGCGCACTGAAGCTTTCTTT. Its translation: CASSLPSTGVRTEAFF. Full variable domain (rest looked up from reference TRBV13 and TRBJ1-1): AAGVIQSPRHLIKEKRETATLKCYPIPRHDTVYWYQQGPGQDPQFLISFYEKMQSDKGSIPDRFSAQQFSDYHSELNMSSLELGDSALYFCASSLPSTGVRTEAFFGQGTRLTVV.

The V call is TRBV28, the J call TRBJ1-2; 9 bases agree with TRBD1. The junction had 12 bases not matched to a gene; V was cut back by 6 bases and J by 7 bases. CDR3 length: 15 amino acids. Per the germline V gene, CDR1 is MDHEN and CDR2 is SYDVKM. DNA of the CDR3: TGTGCCAGCAGCCAGCCGGGACAGGGTATCGCTGGCTACACCTTC. Amino acids: CASSQPGQGIAGYTF.

The chain has TRBV15 and TRBJ2-1; D is possibly TRBD2 (6 bases). V gave up 0 bases and J gave up 10 bases, with 13 bases separating them. The germline gives CDR1 LNHNV, CDR2 YYDKDF (reference sequence). CDR3 size: 14 residues. The CDR3 sequence is CATSRDRTNREQFF. The DNA for the CDR3 is TGTGCCACCAGCAGAGATCGGACTAATCGGGAGCAGTTCTTC.

This clone has ten or more counts. The germline gene is not matched at one end of the junction; a read error may be the cause. The chain has TRBV2 and TRBJ2-7, with a tentative D call TRBD1 (6 bases). The CDR3 is made up of 11 amino acids. The germline V gene has CDR1 SNHLY and CDR2 FYNNEI. For the CDR3, the DNA is TGTGCCAGCAGAACTGAGGTGGGACAAAACTTC. It specifies CASRTEVGQNF.

The rearrangement uses TRBV19 and TRBJ2-7; D gene ambiguous. The germline CDR1 and CDR2 sequences are LNHDA and SQIVND (reference sequence). CDR3 size: 16 residues. Between the trimmed V and J ends, which lost 3 bases and 0 bases, there was a span of 15 bases. As DNA, the CDR3 is TGTGCCAGTAGTATCAAGTTCACCCTGAGCTCCTACGAGCAGTACTTC. Its translation: CASSIKFTLSSYEQYF.

The gene calls are TRBV4-2 and TRBJ1-4, with a possible D match to TRBD1 (5 bases). The CDR3 is 18 amino acids. The V end lost 0 bases, the J end lost 1 base, and 15 bases lay between the germline ends. CDR1 is LGHNA and CDR2 is YNFKEQ in the germline V gene. CDR3 DNA sequence: TGTGCCAGCAGCCAAGACGGGGGGTACAGGAGAACTAATGAAAAACTGTTTTTT. It specifies CASSQDGGYRRTNEKLFF.

As concerns this clone: One end of the junction does not line up with germline, which may come from a read error. This rearrangement joins TRBV3-1 (or the pseudogene TRBV3-2) to TRBJ2-3; tentatively, D is TRBD1 (5 bases). Germline values: CDR1 LGHDT, CDR2 YNNKEL (reference sequence). The CDR3 is 11 residues long. The CDR3 loop is CASSQEGRQLF. CDR3 DNA sequence: TGTGCCAGCAGCCAAGAGGGTCGACAGCTTTTT.

CDR3 loop: CASSSRGSRDTEAFF. CDR3 nucleotides: TGTGCCAGCAGCTCAAGGGGGTCTCGGGACACTGAAGCTTTCTTT. The chain employs TRBV7-2 and TRBJ1-1, with D perhaps TRBD1 (6 bases). V was shortened by 4 bases and J by 3 bases, with 15 bases between the two germline ends. The CDR3 has 15 amino acids. Germline V gene lookup returns CDR1 SGHTA and CDR2 FQGNSA.

The genes are TRBV29-1 and TRBJ1-2; D perhaps matches TRBD1 (5 bases). The germline CDR1 and CDR2 sequences are SQVTM and ANQGSEA. The CDR3 loop spans 13 amino acids. The V end was cut by 4 bases, the J end by 7 bases, with 16 bases between. CDR3: CSVGVGGALGYTF. Here the CDR3 DNA reads TGCAGCGTTGGGGTCGGCGGGGCCCTTGGCTACACCTTC.

This chain links TRBV6-5 with TRBJ2-5, with unresolved D. The CDR3 spans 14 residues. Germline V gene lookup returns CDR1 MNHEY and CDR2 SVGAGI. The V and J ends lost 6 bases and 1 base respectively, with 12 bases between them. CDR3 protein: CASSVEFFQETQYF. In DNA form, the CDR3 reads TGTGCCAGCAGCGTGGAGTTTTTCCAAGAGACCCAGTACTTC.

The chain links TRBV18 to TRBJ2-2, with TRBD1 matching 7 bases. The CDR3 totals 14 residues. The V gene end was trimmed by 3 bases and the J gene end by 6 bases; junction bases not matched to a gene: 4. Germline CDR1 reads KGHSH; CDR2 reads LQKENI. The CDR3: CASSPLGTAGELFF. The CDR3 nucleotides are TGTGCCAGCTCACCCTTGGGGACAGCCGGGGAGCTGTTTTTT.

This chain connects TRBV25-1 to TRBJ2-7; 8 positions agree with TRBD2. J gave up 3 bases and V 5 bases, and 9 bases lay outside the gene matches. CDR1 is MGHDK and CDR2 is SYGVNS in the germline V gene. The CDR3 runs to 15 residues. DNA for the CDR3: TGTGCCAGCAGTATGGTGGCTAGCGGGTTCTACGAGCAGTACTTC. This encodes CASSMVASGFYEQYF.

The chain couples TRBV24-1 to TRBJ2-5; 11 nucleotides line up with TRBD1. The germline CDR1 and CDR2 sequences are KGHDR and SFDVKD. The V segment lost 5 bases and the J segment 5 bases; nucleotides outside the gene matches: 6. The CDR3 extends over 15 amino acids. Here the CDR3 reads CATSAPDRGLETQYF. The DNA for the CDR3 is TGTGCCACCAGTGCTCCGGACAGGGGGCTTGAGACCCAGTACTTC.

The chain carries TRBV18 and TRBJ2-2; TRBD2 agrees at 8 bases. Trimming at V came to 6 bases and at J to 5 bases, leaving 8 bases not matched to a gene. The CDR3 length is 15 residues. Per germline, CDR1 KGHSH and CDR2 LQKENI. The CDR3 bases are TGTGCCAGCTCTAATAGCGGGATGAGGACCGGGGAGCTGTTTTTT. Protein sequence: CASSNSGMRTGELFF.

The chain employs TRBV3-1 (or the pseudogene TRBV3-2) and TRBJ1-6; the D gene is possibly TRBD1 (6 bases). The length of the CDR3 is 14 residues. V lost 2 bases to trimming and J lost 4 bases, with 6 bases between them. Germline loops: CDR1 LGHDT, CDR2 YNNKEL (reference sequence). The CDR3 coding sequence is TGTGCCAGCAGCCAAACAGGGTATAATTCACCCCTCCACTTT. It specifies CASSQTGYNSPLHF.

The V call is TRBV10-1, the J call TRBJ1-1, with a tentative D call TRBD1 (6 bases). The CDR3 is 12 residues long. The V end was cut by 6 bases, the J end by 5 bases, with 10 bases between. Looked up from germline, CDR1 is WNHNN and CDR2 is SYGVQD (reference sequence). The CDR3 sequence: CASSQGWTEAFF. Written as DNA, the CDR3 is TGCGCCAGCAGCCAGGGGTGGACTGAAGCTTTCTTT.

In nucleotides, the CDR3 is TGTGCCACCAGTCCCGGGACAGCCAACTGGGGAGATACGCAGTATTTT. This translates into CATSPGTANWGDTQYF. This chain connects TRBV24-1 to TRBJ2-3, with TRBD1 identical over 7 bases. The CDR3 runs to 16 residues. Germline CDR1 and CDR2: KGHDR and SFDVKD. V shed 6 bases and J 5 bases; nucleotides not matched to a gene: 13.

V and J are TRBV5-6 and TRBJ2-7, with D perhaps TRBD1 (7 bases). This CDR3 is built from 13 residues. With 1 base removed from V and 3 bases from J, the gap between germline ends came to 8 bases. Germline loops: CDR1 SGHDT, CDR2 YYEEEE. In DNA, the CDR3 is TGTGCCAGCAGCTTGCAGGGGGGCTACGAGCAGTACTTC. Protein product: CASSLQGGYEQYF.